The TCR beta chain described here comes from a study of T cell responses to AZD1222 COVID-19 vaccine. In regard to this clone: Antigen specificity is unknown.

Method: immunoSEQ multiplex PCR; TCRdb's copy keeps in-frame clones and lacks some. The table lists some 160,000 clones, approximately 90% of them singletons. Study findings and constraints: Spike-specific TCR breadth and depth rose after two AZD1222 doses. Baseline antibody screening turned up just a handful of seropositive AZD1222 recipients. Nearly half of spike-specific TCRs reportedly target variant regions that are unmutated in the B.1.351 and B.1.1.7 variants. Repertoires were collected only later (after the peak T cell response had occurred).

Sequencing was performed on peripheral blood, taken on day 0 of AZD1222 vaccination. This receptor was identified in an adult in good health.

The CDR3 coding sequence is TGTGCCAGCAGCCAACGGACAGACAGCTACGAGCAGTACTTC. Translating it yields CASSQRTDSYEQYF. The gene calls are TRBV5-6 and TRBJ2-7; D perhaps matches TRBD1 (6 bases). This CDR3 comprises 14 residues. Trimming shortened V by 4 bases and J by 3 bases, and 14 bases separated the two germline ends. The germline V gene encodes CDR1 SGHDT and CDR2 YYEEEE.